Listed below are T cell receptor beta chains from one sample, sequenced in a study of CD8+ T cells in alopecia areata. Clones were sequenced by immunoSEQ multiplex PCR, and TCRdb holds only the in-frame ones, with some missing. The data contain 150,000 to 200,000 clones, about three fifths of them singletons. Source: CD4+ T cells sorted from blood, taken at week 4, from a patient treated with tofacitinib. These receptors came from a human donor with alopecia areata. The CDR3 runs from the conserved cysteine through the conserved F or W. A D gene is named only where the DNA matches it firmly. The size entry is marked missing in some rows and otherwise reads once, few, many or a size class.

>NA|NA|TRBV6-6|TRBJ2-7
TGTGCCAGCGGGGGGGACAGAGGTCTCGAGCAGTACTTC
CASGGDRGLEQYF
>TRBD1|NA|TRBV5-6|TRBJ1-6
TGTGCCAGCAGCTTGAGGGACAGTTATTCACCCCTCCACTTT
CASSLRDSYSPLHF
>NA|NA|TRBV4-2|TRBJ1-6
TGTGCCAGCAGCCAAGAAGGAAGGGATAATTCACCCCTCCACTTT
CASSQEGRDNSPLHF
>TRBD1|NA|TRBV30|TRBJ1-2
TGTGCCTGGAGTGAGCGGGACAGGGGTAACTATGGCTACACCTTC
CAWSERDRGNYGYTF
>NA|NA|TRBV23-1|TRBJ1-5
TGCGCCAGCGAGTCGGGCAGGGAAGGCAATCAGCCCCAGCATTTT
CASESGREGNQPQHF
>NA|few|TRBV30|TRBJ1-1
TGTGCCTGGGAAGGGATTTACCCAGGGAAGCACACTGAAGCTTTCTTT
CAWEGIYPGKHTEAFF
>NA|NA|TRBV30|TRBJ2-3
TGTGCCTGGAGTCCAGCGCCGGGACTGAATACGCAGTATTTT
CAWSPAPGLNTQYF
>NA|NA|TRBV6-5|TRBJ1-1
TGTGCCAGCAGTTACTCGATAGGGGGGCTAAACACTGAAGCTTTCTTT
CASSYSIGGLNTEAFF
>NA|NA|TRBV30|TRBJ1-2
TGTGCCTGGAAGGGACGTACCGTCTATGGCTACACCTTC
CAWKGRTVYGYTF
>NA|NA|TRBV29-1|TRBJ1-2
TGCAGCGTTGAAACCCCTTATGGCTACACCTTC
CSVETPYGYTF